This T cell receptor beta chain was profiled in a study of blood T cell repertoires in COVID-19. This clone was seen a handful of times. The assay was immunoSEQ multiplex PCR, and TCRdb's table has in-frame clones only and misses some. The profile shows around 130,000 clones, about 86% of them singletons. V lost 0 bases and J lost 3, with 13 bases in between. Germline CDR1 and CDR2: MRHNA and SNTAGT. The CDR3 loop spans 16 amino acids. The sample taken for sequencing was peripheral blood. The V and J genes are TRBV6-4 and TRBJ2-3; tentative D call: TRBD2 (5 bases). The receptor comes from a woman aged 45-65 years with acute or convalescent COVID-19. The CDR3 loop reads CASSDSSGSGTDTQYF. The CDR3 DNA reads TGTGCCAGCAGTGACTCATCGGGGAGCGGTACAGATACGCAGTATTTT.